This T cell receptor (beta chain) was recorded in a study of blood T cell repertoires in COVID-19 (dated by TCRdb to 2018 to 2021). For the wider study: Samples covering the acute and convalescent phases of COVID-19 were provided by collaborators in the United States, Italy and Spain. The material from the prospective study consisted of cDNA or gDNA derived from T cells, B-cell-depleted T cells, or PBMCs. The dataset comprised deeply sampled blood TCRbeta repertoires from subjects exposed to, actively infected with, or recovered from COVID-19. The repertoires were made available in a free public database intended to serve as a resource for research on the immune response to SARS-CoV-2. The samples were drawn from two sources: the first 160 participants of the ongoing ImmuneRACE study, and over 1,000 subjects contributed by 6 global collaborators. Sample metadata almost always included a de-identified subject ID, COVID-19 status, age in years and sex. HLA class I and class II types, where available, came from metadata supplied by the sample provider rather than from assay-based typing. The research as a whole found: The quantity of clinical and demographic metadata differed by source and by participant and was supplied without curation.

The immunoSEQ Assay, a bias-controlled multiplex PCR, was used to amplify TCRbeta CDR3 regions from genomic DNA. As for the original processing: The number of nucleated cells in each sample was estimated by amplification of reference gene primers within the assay. To quantify the absolute abundance of each unique TCRbeta CDR3 rearrangement, sequence reads were collapsed and filtered. For each sample, productive Simpson clonality was calculated as the square root of Simpson's diversity index across productive rearrangements. Drawn from immuneACCESS, this table holds only the in-frame rearrangements with V and J called that TCRdb kept. Clones are partly lost; checked studies trace under half to an unresolved V gene and leave the rest unexplained. For V, J and clone size, that table is used; D and trimming come from the DNA. This sample comprises around 18,000 clones, roughly 89% of them detected only once. About an eighth of the sample goes to the ten largest clones.

The collaborating institutions used their own protocols to collect whole blood in K2EDTA tubes. Collaborator samples were shipped for TCRbeta analysis as frozen whole blood, isolated PBMCs, or DNA extracted from either sample type. About this clone: Its antigen remains unidentified. No base-level quality is on record; no much larger clone is a single base apart.

From the cysteine through the phenylalanine, the CDR3 covers 14 amino acids. Only CDR3 DNA is held: 42 bases, read in frame from base 1. CDR1 and CDR2 are read off the germline V gene as SQVTM and ANQGSEA. V has 5 bases trimmed and J has 2 bases trimmed; junction bases matching no gene number 7. The chain is made from TRBV29-1 and TRBJ2-7; TRBD1 fits 9 bases in the junction. The TCR originated in a man aged 55 to 70 with active COVID-19. The specimen was peripheral blood. The nucleotide sequence is given as TGCAGCGTTATCCGGGACAGGGACCCCTACGAGCAGTACTTC. Translated, this is CSVIRDRDPYEQYF.